Shown below are 14 T cell receptor beta chains from a single sample sequenced in a study of CD8 T cells in Susac syndrome. An amount of RNA that ranged from roughly 0.5 to 1 ug was reverse transcribed with random hexamers. TCRdb passed the immunoSEQ multiplex PCR reads through MiXCR, listing each CDR3 protein once. Of 95,000 to 150,000 distinct CDR3 sequences in the sample, approximately 94% were seen once. Input material: CD4+ T cells from PBMCs. These receptors originate from a human donor in good health.

The chain is built from TRBV3-1 and TRBJ2-3, with TRBD2 identical over 15 bases. The V gene's germline CDR1 is LGHDT and CDR2 YNNKEL (reference sequence). CDR3 length: 18 amino acids. Trimming cost V 4 bases and J 2 bases; bases outside gene matches: 7. The CDR3 coding sequence is TGTGCCAGCAGCCCTGGACTAGCGGGAGGGTCCTACACAGATACGCAGTATTTT. Protein: CASSPGLAGGSYTDTQYF.

The chain has TRBV3-1 and TRBJ1-1; no clear D. Germline-derived CDR1 and CDR2 are LGHDT and YNNKEL (reference sequence). CDR3 size: 11 residues. V was pared by 2 bases and J by 7 bases, with 5 bases between. The DNA of the CDR3 is TGTGCCAGCAGCCAAAACGGTGAAGCTTTCTTT. Protein: CASSQNGEAFF.

This chain joins TRBV6-2 or TRBV6-3 and TRBJ1-5; possibly TRBD1 for D (5 bases). The CDR3 totals 12 residues. The germline CDR1 and CDR2 sequences are MNHEY and SVGEGT. The V end was cut by 6 bases, the J end by 5 bases, with 8 bases between. The CDR3 reads CASRWGDQPQHF. The DNA of the CDR3 is TGTGCCAGCAGGTGGGGGGATCAGCCCCAGCATTTT.

The chain links TRBV4-3 to TRBJ2-1; 9 positions agree with TRBD2. CDR3 length: 15 amino acids. From germline, CDR1 is LGHNA and CDR2 YSLEER. The V segment lost 3 bases and the J segment 3 bases; nucleotides outside the gene matches: 3. The CDR3 spells CASSHRLADYNEQFF. The CDR3 region has the DNA TGCGCCAGCAGCCATCGACTAGCGGACTACAATGAGCAGTTCTTC.

This rearrangement joins TRBV5-1 to TRBJ2-7; tentative D call: TRBD1 (6 bases). CDR1 and CDR2 from the germline V gene are SGHRS and YFSETQ. CDR3 length: 14 amino acids. V was shortened by 2 bases and J by 5 bases, with 14 bases between the two germline ends. In nucleotides, the CDR3 is TGCGCCAGCAGCTTTCCGGGACATCTGGACGAGCAGTACTTC. Protein product: CASSFPGHLDEQYF. Supplemented by reference TRBV5-1 and TRBJ2-7, the full variable domain reads KAGVTQTPRYLIKTRGQQVTLSCSPISGHRSVSWYQQTPGQGLQFLFEYFSETQRNKGNFPGRFSGRQFSNSRSEMNVSTLELGDSALYLCASSFPGHLDEQYFGPGTRLTVT.

This clonotype was observed a single time. The chain has TRBV12-3 or TRBV12-4 and TRBJ1-6; tentative D call: TRBD1 (5 bases). This CDR3 spans 14 amino acids. V lost 5 bases, J lost 10 bases, and 15 bases lay in between. In DNA, the CDR3 is TGTGCCAGCAGTCCGGACATGGAGTTCTCACCCCTCCACTTT. Protein: CASSPDMEFSPLHF.

V gene TRBV5-4 combines with J gene TRBJ2-7; no clear D. The CDR3 has 14 amino acids. V lost 1 base and J lost 0, with 8 bases in between. Germline CDR1 reads SGHNT; CDR2 reads YYREEE (reference sequence). The CDR3 sequence: CASSLSPDSYEQYF. DNA of the CDR3: TGTGCCAGCAGCTTGTCGCCGGACTCCTACGAGCAGTACTTC.

The rearrangement uses TRBV19 and TRBJ1-1; D gene unclear. CDR1 and CDR2 from the germline V gene are LNHDA and SQIVND (reference sequence). The V gene lost 0 bases and the J gene lost 0 bases, with 5 bases spanning the gap. CDR3 length: 14 amino acids. This CDR3 reads CASSIDSLNTEAFF. The CDR3 DNA follows: TGTGCCAGTAGTATAGATTCCTTGAACACTGAAGCTTTCTTT.

This clonotype appeared once. In nucleotides, the CDR3 is TGTGCCAGCAGTACCCCGGGGGGGGGCGGTGGCTACACCTTC. Its translation is CASSTPGGGGGYTF. This chain uses TRBV6-5 with TRBJ1-2, with TRBD1 as a possible D gene (6 bases). The CDR3 extends over 14 amino acids. V lost 5 bases and J lost 7, with 17 bases in between. CDR1 is MNHEY and CDR2 is SVGAGI in the germline V gene.

CDR3 sequence reads: CASSLTGQGNTGELFF. In DNA, the CDR3 is TGTGCCAGCAGCTTAACGGGACAGGGAAACACCGGGGAGCTGTTTTTT. The rearrangement links TRBV7-3 to TRBJ2-2; 9 nucleotides match TRBD1. CDR1 SGHTA and CDR2 FQGTGA come from the germline V gene. There are 16 residues in the CDR3. V shed 0 bases and J 2 bases; nucleotides not matched to a gene: 1.

DNA of the CDR3: TGTGCCAGCAGCCCGACTAGCGGGACACTCGAGCAGTACTTC. It translates to CASSPTSGTLEQYF. The rearrangement uses TRBV12-3 or TRBV12-4 and TRBJ2-7; 11 bases match TRBD2. The CDR3 loop spans 14 amino acids. Trimming cost V 6 bases and J 6 bases; bases outside gene matches: 7.

The V and J genes are TRBV5-6 and TRBJ2-7; 9 nucleotides line up with TRBD1. CDR1 SGHDT and CDR2 YYEEEE come from the germline V gene. V lost 4 bases, J lost 5 bases, and 13 bases stayed unmatched. This CDR3 contains 16 residues. The CDR3 reads CASSILRDRVYHEQYF. The CDR3 nucleotides read TGTGCCAGCAGCATACTTCGGGACAGGGTTTACCACGAGCAGTACTTC.

V is TRBV16 and J is TRBJ1-1, with TRBD1 identical over 8 bases. CDR3 length: 15 residues. J gave up 1 base and V 4 bases, and 5 bases lay outside the gene matches. Per the germline V gene, CDR1 is KGHSY and CDR2 is FQNENV. The CDR3 region is CASSRMGQENTEAFF. The CDR3 bases are TGTGCCAGCAGCCGGATGGGACAGGAGAACACTGAAGCTTTCTTT.

This chain links TRBV12-3 or TRBV12-4 with TRBJ2-2; 7 bases agree with TRBD2. The V gene end was trimmed by 5 bases and the J gene end by 4 bases; junction bases not matched to a gene: 7. The CDR3 runs 15 residues. Here the CDR3 reads CASSPRTRSTGELFF. Written as DNA, the CDR3 is TGTGCCAGCAGTCCTAGGACTAGAAGCACCGGGGAGCTGTTTTTT.